The source of this TCR beta chain is a study of vaccination and CD4 T cells after COVID-19. Study as a whole: Convalescent donors totaled six males and four females, including two who were Hispanic.

Treatment denoted: approximately 11-day PBMC culture with coronavirus spike peptide pools or control peptides (ViraFEST assay). The collection of CD4+ T cells from the unexposed donor took place before the COVID-19 pandemic (2011-2018). Via ViraFEST, peptide pools expanded antigen-specific T cells before TCR sequencing. Of note for this clonotype: Its target is not known.

The Oncomine TCR Beta short-read assay was applied to DNA of cultured CD4+ T cells. A single record per CDR3 protein comes from TCRdb applying MiXCR to the PCR reads. The table lists around 7,800 distinct CDR3 sequences, about 50% of them singletons, with about an eighth in the top ten. The V gene end was trimmed by 7 bases and the J gene end by 0 bases; junction bases not matched to a gene: 1. The germline V gene has CDR1 SGHRS and CDR2 YFSETQ. The CDR3 length is 12 residues. The V and J genes are TRBV5-1 and TRBJ2-7; 7 positions agree with TRBD1. Specimen: CD4+ T cells from blood, cultured in vitro. This sequence originates from a human donor in good health. In DNA, the CDR3 is TGCGCCAGCGGGACAGTCTCCTACGAGCAGTACTTC. Its translation: CASGTVSYEQYF.